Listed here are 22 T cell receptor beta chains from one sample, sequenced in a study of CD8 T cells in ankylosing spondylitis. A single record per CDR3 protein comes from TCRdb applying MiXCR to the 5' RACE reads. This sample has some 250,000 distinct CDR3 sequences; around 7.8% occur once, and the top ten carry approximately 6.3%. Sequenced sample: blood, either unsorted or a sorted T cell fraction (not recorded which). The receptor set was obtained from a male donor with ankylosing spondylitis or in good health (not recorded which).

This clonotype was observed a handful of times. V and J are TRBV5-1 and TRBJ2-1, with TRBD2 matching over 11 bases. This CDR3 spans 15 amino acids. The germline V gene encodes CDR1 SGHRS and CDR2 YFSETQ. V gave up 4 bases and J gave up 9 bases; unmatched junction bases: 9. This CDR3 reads CASSRLSGGAIEQFF. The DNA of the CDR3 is TGCGCCAGCAGCCGGCTTAGCGGGGGGGCCATTGAGCAGTTCTTC. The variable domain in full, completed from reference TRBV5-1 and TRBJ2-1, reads KAGVTQTPRYLIKTRGQQVTLSCSPISGHRSVSWYQQTPGQGLQFLFEYFSETQRNKGNFPGRFSGRQFSNSRSEMNVSTLELGDSALYLCASSRLSGGAIEQFFGPGTRLTVL.

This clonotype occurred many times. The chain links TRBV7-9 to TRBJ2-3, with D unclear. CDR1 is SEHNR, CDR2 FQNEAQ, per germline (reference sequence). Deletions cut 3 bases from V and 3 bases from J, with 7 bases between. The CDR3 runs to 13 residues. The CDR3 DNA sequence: TGTGCCAGCAGCTTCGTGGGAACAGATACGCAGTATTTT. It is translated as CASSFVGTDTQYF.

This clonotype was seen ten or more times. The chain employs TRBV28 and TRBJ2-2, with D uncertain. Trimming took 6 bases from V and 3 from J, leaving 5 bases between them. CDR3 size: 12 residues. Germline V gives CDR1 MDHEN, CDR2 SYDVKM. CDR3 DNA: TGTGCCAGCAGATCCTACACCGGGGAGCTGTTTTTT. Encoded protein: CASRSYTGELFF.

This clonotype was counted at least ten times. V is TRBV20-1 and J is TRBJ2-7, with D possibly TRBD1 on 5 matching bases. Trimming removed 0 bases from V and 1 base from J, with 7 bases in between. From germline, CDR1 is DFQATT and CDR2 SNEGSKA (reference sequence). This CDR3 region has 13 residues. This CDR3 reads CSAREKGSYEQYF. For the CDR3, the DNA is TGCAGTGCTAGAGAAAAGGGGTCCTACGAGCAGTACTTC.

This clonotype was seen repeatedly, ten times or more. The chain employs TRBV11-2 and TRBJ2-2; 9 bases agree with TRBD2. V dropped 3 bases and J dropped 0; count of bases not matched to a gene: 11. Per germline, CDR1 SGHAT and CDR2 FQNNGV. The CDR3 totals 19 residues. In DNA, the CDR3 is TGTGCCAGCAGCTTGAGGGGGCCAGCGGGGGGATCGAACACCGGGGAGCTGTTTTTT. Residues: CASSLRGPAGGSNTGELFF.

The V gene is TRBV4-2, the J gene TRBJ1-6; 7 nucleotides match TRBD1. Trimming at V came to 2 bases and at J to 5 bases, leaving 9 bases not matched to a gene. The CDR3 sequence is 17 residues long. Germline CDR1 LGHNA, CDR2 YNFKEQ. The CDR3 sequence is CASSQRTGTEDNSPLHF. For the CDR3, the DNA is TGTGCCAGCAGCCAACGGACCGGGACAGAAGATAATTCACCCCTCCACTTT.

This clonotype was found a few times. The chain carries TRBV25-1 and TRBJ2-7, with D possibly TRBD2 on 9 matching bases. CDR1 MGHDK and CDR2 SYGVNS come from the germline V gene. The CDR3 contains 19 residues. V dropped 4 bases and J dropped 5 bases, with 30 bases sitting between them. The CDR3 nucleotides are TGTGCCAGCAGTGTCAGGGGGCCGGTAGCGGGAGCCCCGCCTGACGAGCAGTACTTC. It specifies CASSVRGPVAGAPPDEQYF.

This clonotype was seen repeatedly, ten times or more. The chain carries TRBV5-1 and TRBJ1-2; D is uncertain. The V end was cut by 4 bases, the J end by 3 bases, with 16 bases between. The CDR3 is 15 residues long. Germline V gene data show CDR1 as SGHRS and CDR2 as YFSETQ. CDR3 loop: CASSRFGQNDYGYTF. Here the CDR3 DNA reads TGCGCCAGCAGCCGTTTCGGGCAGAACGACTATGGCTACACCTTC. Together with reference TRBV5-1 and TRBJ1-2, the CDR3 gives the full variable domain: KAGVTQTPRYLIKTRGQQVTLSCSPISGHRSVSWYQQTPGQGLQFLFEYFSETQRNKGNFPGRFSGRQFSNSRSEMNVSTLELGDSALYLCASSRFGQNDYGYTFGSGTRLTVV.

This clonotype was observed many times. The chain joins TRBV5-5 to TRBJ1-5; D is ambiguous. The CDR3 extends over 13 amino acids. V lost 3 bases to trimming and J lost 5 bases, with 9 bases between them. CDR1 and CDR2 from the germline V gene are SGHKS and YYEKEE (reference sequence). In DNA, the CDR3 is TGTGCCAGCAGCTCCGATGTGGATCAGCCCCAGCATTTT. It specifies CASSSDVDQPQHF.

The CDR3 DNA follows: TGTGCCAGCAGCTTCTTCTCAGGGGAAACAGATACGCAGTATTTT. Its translation is CASSFFSGETDTQYF. The rearrangement uses TRBV5-5 and TRBJ2-3; a possible D gene is TRBD1 (6 bases). Trimming took 2 bases from V and 3 from J, leaving 13 bases between them. CDR1 and CDR2 (germline): SGHKS, YYEKEE (reference sequence). The length of the CDR3 is 15 residues.

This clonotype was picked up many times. This chain's CDR3 is CSAQTAGDQPQHF. The DNA of the CDR3 is TGCAGTGCCCAGACCGCGGGGGATCAGCCCCAGCATTTT. This sequence joins TRBV20-1 and TRBJ1-5; D possibly corresponds to TRBD1 (5 bases). In germline, CDR1 is DFQATT, CDR2 SNEGSKA (reference sequence). V lost 6 bases and J lost 5, with 14 bases in between. The CDR3 spans 13 residues.

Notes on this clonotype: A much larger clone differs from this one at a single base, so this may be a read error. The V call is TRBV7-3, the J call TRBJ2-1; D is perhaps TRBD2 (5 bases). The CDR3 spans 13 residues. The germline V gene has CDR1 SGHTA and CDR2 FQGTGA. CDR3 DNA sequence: TGTGCCGGCAGCTCCTTTGGGAGCCCGTCCGAGATCTTC. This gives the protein CAGSSFGSPSEIF.

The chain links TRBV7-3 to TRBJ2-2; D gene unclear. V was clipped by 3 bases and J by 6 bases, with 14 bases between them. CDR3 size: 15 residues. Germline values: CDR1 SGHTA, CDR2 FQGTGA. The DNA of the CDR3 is TGTGCCAGCAGCTTTTCCGGTCCCAGTCCCGGGGAGCTGTTTTTT. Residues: CASSFSGPSPGELFF.

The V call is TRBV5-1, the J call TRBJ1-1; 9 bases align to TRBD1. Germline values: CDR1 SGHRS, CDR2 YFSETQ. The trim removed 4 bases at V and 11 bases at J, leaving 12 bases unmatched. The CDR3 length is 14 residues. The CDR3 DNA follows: TGCGCCAGCAGCCCACAACAGGGGGCGGGATGGGCTTTCTTT. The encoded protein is CASSPQQGAGWAFF.

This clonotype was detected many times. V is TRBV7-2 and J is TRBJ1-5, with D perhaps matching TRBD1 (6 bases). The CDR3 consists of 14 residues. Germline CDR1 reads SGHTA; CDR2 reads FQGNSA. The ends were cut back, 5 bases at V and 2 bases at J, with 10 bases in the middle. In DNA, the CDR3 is TGTGCCAGCAGCCCACAGGGCGGCAATCAGCCCCAGCATTTT. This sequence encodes CASSPQGGNQPQHF.

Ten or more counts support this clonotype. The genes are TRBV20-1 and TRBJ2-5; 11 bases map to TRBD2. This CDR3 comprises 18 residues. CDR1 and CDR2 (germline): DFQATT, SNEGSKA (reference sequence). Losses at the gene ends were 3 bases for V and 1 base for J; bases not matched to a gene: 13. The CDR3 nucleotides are TGCAGTGCTAGGGGGAAGAGAACTAGCGGGGGCCTCCAAGAGACCCAGTACTTC. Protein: CSARGKRTSGGLQETQYF.

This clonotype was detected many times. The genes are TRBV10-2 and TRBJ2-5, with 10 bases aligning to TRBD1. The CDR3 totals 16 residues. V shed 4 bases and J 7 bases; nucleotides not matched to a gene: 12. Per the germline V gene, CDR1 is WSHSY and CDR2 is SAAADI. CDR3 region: CASSGPRQGALGTQYF. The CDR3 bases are TGCGCCAGCAGTGGTCCGAGACAGGGGGCTCTGGGGACCCAGTACTTC.

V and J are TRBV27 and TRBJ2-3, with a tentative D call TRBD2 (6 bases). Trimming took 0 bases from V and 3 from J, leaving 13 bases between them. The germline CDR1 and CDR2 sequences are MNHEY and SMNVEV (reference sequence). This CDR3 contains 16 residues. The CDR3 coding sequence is TGTGCCAGCAGTTTATCGATCGGGGGAGATACAGATACGCAGTATTTT. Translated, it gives CASSLSIGGDTDTQYF.

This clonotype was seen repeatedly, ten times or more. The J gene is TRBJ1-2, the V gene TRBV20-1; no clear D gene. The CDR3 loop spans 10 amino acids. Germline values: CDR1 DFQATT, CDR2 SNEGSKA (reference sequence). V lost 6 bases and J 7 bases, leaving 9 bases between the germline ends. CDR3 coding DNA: TGCAGTGCCCGGACCCCTGGCTACACCTTC. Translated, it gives CSARTPGYTF.

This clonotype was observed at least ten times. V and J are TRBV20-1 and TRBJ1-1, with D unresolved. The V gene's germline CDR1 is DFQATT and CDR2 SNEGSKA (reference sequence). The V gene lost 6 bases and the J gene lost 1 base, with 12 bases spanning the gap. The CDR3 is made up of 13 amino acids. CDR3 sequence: CSARSPSNTEAFF. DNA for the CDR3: TGCAGTGCCCGATCCCCATCGAACACTGAAGCTTTCTTT.

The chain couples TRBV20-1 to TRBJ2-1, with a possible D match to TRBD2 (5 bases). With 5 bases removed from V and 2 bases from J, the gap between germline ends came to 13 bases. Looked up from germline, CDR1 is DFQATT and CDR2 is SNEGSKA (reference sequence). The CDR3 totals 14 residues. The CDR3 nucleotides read TGCAGTGCTCTAGCTGGGAACGCCTACAATGAGCAGTTCTTC. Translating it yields CSALAGNAYNEQFF.

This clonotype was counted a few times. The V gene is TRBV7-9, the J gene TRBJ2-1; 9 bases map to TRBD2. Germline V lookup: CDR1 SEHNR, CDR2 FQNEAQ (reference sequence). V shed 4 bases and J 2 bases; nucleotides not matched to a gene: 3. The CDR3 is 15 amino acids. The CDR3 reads CASSSAGGAYNEQFF. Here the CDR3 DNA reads TGTGCCAGCAGCTCAGCGGGAGGCGCCTACAATGAGCAGTTCTTC.